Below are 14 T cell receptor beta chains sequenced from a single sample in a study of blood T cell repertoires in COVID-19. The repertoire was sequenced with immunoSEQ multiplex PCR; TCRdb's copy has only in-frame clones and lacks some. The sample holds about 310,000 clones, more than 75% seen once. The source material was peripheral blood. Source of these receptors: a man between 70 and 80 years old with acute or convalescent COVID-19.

DNA of the CDR3: TGTGCCAGCAGCCTAGTGCAGGGGTCGTGGACCGGGGAGCTGTTTTTT. This codes for CASSLVQGSWTGELFF. The chain recombines TRBV7-9 with TRBJ2-2; weak D call: TRBD1 (6 bases). V gave up 5 bases and J gave up 5 bases, with 18 bases separating them. Germline CDR1 and CDR2: SEHNR and FQNEAQ (reference sequence). The CDR3 covers 16 residues.

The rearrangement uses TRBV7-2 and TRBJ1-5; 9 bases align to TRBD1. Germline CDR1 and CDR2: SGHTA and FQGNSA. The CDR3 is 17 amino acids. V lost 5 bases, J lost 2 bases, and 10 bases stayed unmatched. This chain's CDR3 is CASSPMTGGRGNQPQHF. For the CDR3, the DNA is TGTGCCAGCAGCCCTATGACAGGGGGACGAGGCAATCAGCCCCAGCATTTT.

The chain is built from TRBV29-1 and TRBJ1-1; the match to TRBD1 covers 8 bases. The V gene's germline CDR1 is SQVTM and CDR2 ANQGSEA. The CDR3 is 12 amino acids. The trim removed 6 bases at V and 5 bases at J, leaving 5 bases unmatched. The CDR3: CSVGQGRTEAFF. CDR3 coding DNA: TGCAGCGTCGGACAGGGACGGACTGAAGCTTTCTTT.

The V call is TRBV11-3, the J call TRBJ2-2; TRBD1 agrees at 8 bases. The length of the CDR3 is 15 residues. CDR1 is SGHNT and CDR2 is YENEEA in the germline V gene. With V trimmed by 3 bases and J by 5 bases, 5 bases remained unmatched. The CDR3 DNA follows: TGTGCCAGCAGCTTCGGACAGGGTGGTACCGGGGAGCTGTTTTTT. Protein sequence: CASSFGQGGTGELFF.

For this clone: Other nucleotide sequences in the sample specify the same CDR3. CDR3 sequence reads: CASSYRGGDYGYTF. CDR3 bases: TGTGCCAGCAGTTATAGAGGGGGCGACTATGGCTACACCTTC. The V and J genes are TRBV6-6 and TRBJ1-2; 7 bases line up with TRBD1. The CDR3 is 14 amino acids. J gave up 3 bases and V 3 bases, and 4 bases lay outside the gene matches. Germline V gene lookup returns CDR1 MNHNY and CDR2 SVGAGI (reference sequence).

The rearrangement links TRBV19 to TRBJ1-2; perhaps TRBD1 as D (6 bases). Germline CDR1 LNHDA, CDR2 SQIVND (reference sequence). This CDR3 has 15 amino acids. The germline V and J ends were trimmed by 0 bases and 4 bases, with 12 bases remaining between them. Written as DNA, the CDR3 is TGTGCCAGTAGTATAGACTATGGACAGAGCTATGGCTACACCTTC. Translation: CASSIDYGQSYGYTF.

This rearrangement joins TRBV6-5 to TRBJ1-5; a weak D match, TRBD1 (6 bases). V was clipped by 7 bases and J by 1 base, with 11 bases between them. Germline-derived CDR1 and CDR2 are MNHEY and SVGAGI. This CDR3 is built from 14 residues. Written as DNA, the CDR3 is TGTGCCAGCACGGCAGGGGCCAGCAATCAGCCCCAGCATTTT. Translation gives CASTAGASNQPQHF.

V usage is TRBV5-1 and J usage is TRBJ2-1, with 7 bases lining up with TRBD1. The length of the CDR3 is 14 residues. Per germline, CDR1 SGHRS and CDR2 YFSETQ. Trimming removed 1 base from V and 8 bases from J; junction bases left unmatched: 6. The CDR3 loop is CASSLTDRADEQFF. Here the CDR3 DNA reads TGCGCCAGCAGCTTGACTGACAGGGCAGATGAGCAGTTCTTC.

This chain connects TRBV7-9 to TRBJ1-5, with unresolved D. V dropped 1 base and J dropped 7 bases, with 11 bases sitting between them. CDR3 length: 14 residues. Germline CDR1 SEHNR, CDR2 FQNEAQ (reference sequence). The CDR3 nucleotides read TGTGCCAGCAGCTTAGACGGGATTCGCCAGCCCCAGCATTTT. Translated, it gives CASSLDGIRQPQHF.

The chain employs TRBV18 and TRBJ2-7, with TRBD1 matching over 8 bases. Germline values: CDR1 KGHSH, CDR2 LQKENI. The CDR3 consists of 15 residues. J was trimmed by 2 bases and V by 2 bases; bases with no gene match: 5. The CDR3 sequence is CASSPRTGNTYEQYF. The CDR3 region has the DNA TGTGCCAGCTCACCAAGGACAGGGAACACCTACGAGCAGTACTTC.

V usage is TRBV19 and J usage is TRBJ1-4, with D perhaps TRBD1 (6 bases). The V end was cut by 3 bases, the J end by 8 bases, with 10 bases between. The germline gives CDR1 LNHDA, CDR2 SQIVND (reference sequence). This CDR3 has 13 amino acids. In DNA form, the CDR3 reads TGTGCCAGTAGTATGGGGGCGCGAGAAAAACTGTTTTTT. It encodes CASSMGAREKLFF.

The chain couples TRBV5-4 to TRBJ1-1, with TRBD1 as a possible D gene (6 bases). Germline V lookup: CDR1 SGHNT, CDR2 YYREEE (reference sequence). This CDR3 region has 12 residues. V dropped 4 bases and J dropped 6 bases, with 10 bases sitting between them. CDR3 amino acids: CASSIWTAEAFF. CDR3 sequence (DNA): TGTGCCAGCAGCATATGGACAGCTGAAGCTTTCTTT.

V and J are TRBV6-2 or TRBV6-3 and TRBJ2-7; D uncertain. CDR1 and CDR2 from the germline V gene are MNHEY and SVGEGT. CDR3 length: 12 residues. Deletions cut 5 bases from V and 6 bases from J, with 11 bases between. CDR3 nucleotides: TGTGCCAGCAGTCCCCCCCTGTTCGAGCAGTACTTC. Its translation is CASSPPLFEQYF.

This chain's CDR3 is CSASSSQGRDRGYEQYF. The CDR3 nucleotides read TGCAGTGCTAGTAGCTCCCAGGGTCGGGACAGGGGCTACGAGCAGTACTTC. The V and J genes are TRBV20-1 and TRBJ2-7; 10 nucleotides agree with TRBD1. This CDR3 comprises 17 residues. After removal of 3 bases from V and 3 bases from J, the junction contained 14 bases not matched to a gene. Germline CDR1 and CDR2: DFQATT and SNEGSKA (reference sequence).